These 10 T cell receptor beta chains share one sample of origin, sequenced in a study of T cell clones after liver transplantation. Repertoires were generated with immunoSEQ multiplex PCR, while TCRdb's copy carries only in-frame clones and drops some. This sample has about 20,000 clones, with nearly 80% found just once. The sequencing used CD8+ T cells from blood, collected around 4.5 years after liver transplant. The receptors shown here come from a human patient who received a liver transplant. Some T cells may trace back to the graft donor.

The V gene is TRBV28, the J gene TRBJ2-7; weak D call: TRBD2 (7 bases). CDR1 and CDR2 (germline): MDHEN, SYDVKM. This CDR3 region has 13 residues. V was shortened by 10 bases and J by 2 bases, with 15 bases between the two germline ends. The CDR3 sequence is CATKGGAAYEQYF. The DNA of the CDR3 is TGTGCCACCAAAGGGGGGGCTGCCTACGAGCAGTACTTC.

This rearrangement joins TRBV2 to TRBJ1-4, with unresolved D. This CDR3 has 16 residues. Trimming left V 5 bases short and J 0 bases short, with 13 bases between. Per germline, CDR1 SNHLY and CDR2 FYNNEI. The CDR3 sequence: CASSFPQVATNEKLFF. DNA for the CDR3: TGTGCCAGCAGTTTCCCTCAAGTCGCAACTAATGAAAAACTGTTTTTT. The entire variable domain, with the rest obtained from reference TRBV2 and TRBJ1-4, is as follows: EPEVTQTPSHQVTQMGQEVILRCVPISNHLYFYWYRQILGQKVEFLVSFYNNEISEKSEIFDDQFSVERPDGSNFTLKIRSTKLEDSAMYFCASSFPQVATNEKLFFGSGTQLSVL.

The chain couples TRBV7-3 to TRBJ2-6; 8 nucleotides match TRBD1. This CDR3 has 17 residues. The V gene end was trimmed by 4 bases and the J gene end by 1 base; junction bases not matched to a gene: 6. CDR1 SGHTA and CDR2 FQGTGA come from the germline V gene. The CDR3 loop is CASSWTGPRSGANVLTF. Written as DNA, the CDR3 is TGTGCCAGCAGCTGGACAGGGCCAAGGTCTGGGGCCAACGTCCTGACTTTC.

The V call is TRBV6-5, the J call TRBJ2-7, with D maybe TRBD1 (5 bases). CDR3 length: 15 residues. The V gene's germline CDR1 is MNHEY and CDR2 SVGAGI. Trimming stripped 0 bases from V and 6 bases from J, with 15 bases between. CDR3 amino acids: CASSYSPRAQGEQYF. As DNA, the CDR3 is TGTGCCAGCAGTTACTCACCCAGGGCCCAGGGCGAGCAGTACTTC.

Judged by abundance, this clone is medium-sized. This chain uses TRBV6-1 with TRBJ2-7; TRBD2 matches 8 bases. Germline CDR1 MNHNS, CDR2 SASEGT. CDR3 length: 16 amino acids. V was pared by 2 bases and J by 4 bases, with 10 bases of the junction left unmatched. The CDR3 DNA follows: TGTGCCAGCAGTGAATGGTTCGGGACTAGATGGTACGAGCAGTACTTC. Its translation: CASSEWFGTRWYEQYF.

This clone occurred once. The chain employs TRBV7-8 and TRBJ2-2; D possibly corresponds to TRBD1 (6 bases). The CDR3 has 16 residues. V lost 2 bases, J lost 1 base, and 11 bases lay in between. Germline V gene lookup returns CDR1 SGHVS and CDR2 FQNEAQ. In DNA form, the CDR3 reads TGTGCCAGCAGCTTATTTCTCAGGGGGAACACCGGGGAGCTGTTTTTT. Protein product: CASSLFLRGNTGELFF.

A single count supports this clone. CDR3: CASSHNEQFF. In nucleotides, the CDR3 is TGTGCCAGCAGCCACAATGAGCAGTTCTTC. V gene TRBV28 combines with J gene TRBJ2-1, with no clear D. The length of the CDR3 is 10 residues. The V end lost 6 bases, the J end lost 5 bases, and 2 bases lay between the germline ends. Germline lookup yields CDR1 MDHEN and CDR2 SYDVKM. Supplemented by reference TRBV28 and TRBJ2-1, the full variable domain reads DVKVTQSSRYLVKRTGEKVFLECVQDMDHENMFWYRQDPGLGLRLIYFSYDVKMKEKGDIPEGYSVSREKKERFSLILESASTNQTSMYLCASSHNEQFFGPGTRLTVL.

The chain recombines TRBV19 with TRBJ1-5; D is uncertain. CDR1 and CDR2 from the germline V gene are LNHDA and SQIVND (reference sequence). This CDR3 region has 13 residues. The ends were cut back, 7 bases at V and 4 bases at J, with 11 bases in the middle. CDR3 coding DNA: TGTGCCAGTAACCTCAGAGGGAATCAGCCCCAGCATTTT. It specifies CASNLRGNQPQHF. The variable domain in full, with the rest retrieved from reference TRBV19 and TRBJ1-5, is DGGITQSPKYLFRKEGQNVTLSCEQNLNHDAMYWYRQDPGQGLRLIYYSQIVNDFQKGDIAEGYSVSREKKESFPLTVTSAQKNPTAFYLCASNLRGNQPQHFGDGTRLSIL.

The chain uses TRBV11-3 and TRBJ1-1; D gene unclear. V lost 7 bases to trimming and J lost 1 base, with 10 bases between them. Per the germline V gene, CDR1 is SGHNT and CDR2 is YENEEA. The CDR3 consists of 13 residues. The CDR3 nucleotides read TGTGCCAGCAAAGGCCGGGGGAACACTGAAGCTTTCTTT. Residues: CASKGRGNTEAFF.

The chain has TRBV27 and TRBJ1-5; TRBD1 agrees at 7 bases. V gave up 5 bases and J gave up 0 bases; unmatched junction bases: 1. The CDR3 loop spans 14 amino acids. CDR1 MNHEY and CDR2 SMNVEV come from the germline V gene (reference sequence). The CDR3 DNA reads TGTGCCAGCAGTCACAGGGGTAGCAATCAGCCCCAGCATTTT. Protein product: CASSHRGSNQPQHF.